This T cell receptor (beta chain) was sequenced for a study of control samples from healthy donors and cancer patients. Measured with immunoSEQ multiplex PCR; TCRdb has only the in-frame clones, and not every one. The sample has approximately 70,000 clones, about 90% seen once. Germline loops: CDR1 KGHSH, CDR2 LQKENI. After removal of 5 bases from V and 5 bases from J, the junction contained 2 bases not matched to a gene. This CDR3 is 13 amino acids long. The chain employs TRBV18 and TRBJ1-4; 7 bases match TRBD1. The sequence derives from a woman between 50 and 59 years old in good health. Sequences were obtained from blood. Written as DNA, the CDR3 is TGTGCCAGCTCAACGACAGGGAATGAAAAACTGTTTTTT. Protein: CASSTTGNEKLFF.